This TCR beta chain is drawn from a study of blood T cells in healthy people across ages. CDR1 and CDR2 (germline): LGHDT, YNNKEL (reference sequence). With 1 base removed from V and 6 bases from J, the gap between germline ends came to 3 bases. The CDR3 has 11 amino acids. With a J-beta primer mix and a sample-barcoded 5' primer, a second PCR ran 7 to 11 cycles. There were at least 2.5 million CDR3-containing paired-end reads obtained from each sample. TCRdb reanalysed the 5' RACE reads using MiXCR and keeps one entry per CDR3 protein. The repertoire holds under 950,000 distinct CDR3 sequences, with 22% as singletons.

This TCR was recovered from a man aged 65 to 79 in good health. The chain has TRBV3-1 and TRBJ2-5; no clear D. The sequencing sample was made of blood. The CDR3 region is CASSQGKTQYF. In DNA, the CDR3 is TGTGCCAGCAGCCAAGGAAAGACCCAGTACTTC.